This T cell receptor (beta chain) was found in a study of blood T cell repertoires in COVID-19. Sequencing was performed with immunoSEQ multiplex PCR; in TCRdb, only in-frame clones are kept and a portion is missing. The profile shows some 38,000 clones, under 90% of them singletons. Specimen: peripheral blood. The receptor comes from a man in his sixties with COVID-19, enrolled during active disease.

CDR3 sequence reads: CASSLDRYTDTQYF. The CDR3 region has the DNA TGTGCCAGCAGCTTGGACAGGTATACAGATACGCAGTATTTT. The V and J genes are TRBV5-4 and TRBJ2-3; TRBD1 is a possible D gene (5 bases). The germline CDR1 and CDR2 sequences are SGHNT and YYREEE (reference sequence). This CDR3 has 14 amino acids. V gave up 0 bases and J gave up 3 bases, with 8 bases separating them.